The T cell receptor beta chain under discussion was sequenced for a study of human T cells and chemical hapten exposure. Overall study context: A mostly female patient group had alopecia areata, totalis or universalis.

This clonotype appeared a single time. The time point denotes: patch test 2, 6 weeks after DPC sensitization. Treatment denoted: therapeutic diphenylcyclopropenone sensitization with weekly scalp DPC. The template was total RNA from unfractionated whole blood. Each CDR3 protein is one row after TCRdb ran MiXCR on the RACE reads. The sample has about 100,000 distinct CDR3 sequences; 11% are singletons. The sequence derives from a woman aged 35 to 49 with alopecia areata. Some clones in this sample may be carry-over from other donors' samples. Sequencing was performed on whole blood, taken in connection with sensitization to the hapten diphenylcyclopropenone (DPC).

The CDR3 loop reads CASSDALYRVLQYF. For the CDR3, the DNA is TGTGCCAGCAGTGACGCCCTTTACAGGGTCCTTCAGTACTTC. The V call is TRBV2, the J call TRBJ2-4, with a weak D call TRBD1 (6 bases). Germline V lookup: CDR1 SNHLY, CDR2 FYNNEI. V was cut by 3 bases and J by 11 bases, with 17 bases left in between. The CDR3 covers 14 residues.